These T cell receptor beta chains were read from a single sample in a study of T-cell memory formation after mild COVID-19. MiXCR, applied by TCRdb to the 5' RACE reads, yields one record per CDR3 protein. The table has about 560,000 distinct CDR3 sequences, about 22% seen once; the top ten hold approximately 8.4%. Material for sequencing was PBMCs or a T cell subset sorted from them (not recorded which). The receptors were gathered from an adult woman who had mild COVID-19 (a few samples of this study predate the infection). Cell type and time point are not known. The CDR3 runs from the conserved cysteine through the conserved F or W. The D gene is left open where the match is weak. Clone sizes are given selectively: once, few, many, or a class where the clone is expanded.

CDR3 protein: CASSPRRAGDYYEQYF; CDR3 DNA: TGCGCCAGCAGCCCGAGGAGAGCGGGGGACTACTACGAGCAGTACTTC; D gene: TRBD2; V gene: TRBV4-1; J gene: TRBJ2-7; clone size: few
CDR3 protein: CASSPQNSGNTIYF; CDR3 DNA: TGTGCCAGCTCACCACAGAACTCTGGAAACACCATATATTTT; D gene: -; V gene: TRBV18; J gene: TRBJ1-3; clone size: few
CDR3 protein: CASSSGTPVYGTGELFF; CDR3 DNA: TGTGCTAGCAGCTCCGGGACTCCCGTTTACGGCACCGGGGAGCTGTTTTTT; D gene: -; V gene: TRBV7-7; J gene: TRBJ2-2; clone size: -
CDR3 protein: CATSDETGGYGYTF; CDR3 DNA: TGTGCCACCAGCGATGAGACAGGGGGCTATGGCTACACCTTC; D gene: TRBD1; V gene: TRBV24-1; J gene: TRBJ1-2; clone size: -
CDR3 protein: CASSLEGAGNQPQHF; CDR3 DNA: TGTGCCAGCAGTTTAGAGGGGGCCGGCAATCAGCCCCAGCATTTT; D gene: TRBD1; V gene: TRBV27; J gene: TRBJ1-5; clone size: -
CDR3 protein: CASRQGGNSPLHF; CDR3 DNA: TGTGCCAGCAGACAAGGGGGTAATTCACCCCTCCACTTT; D gene: -; V gene: TRBV13; J gene: TRBJ1-6; clone size: many
CDR3 protein: CSARDLVSGAARASLLYQETQYF; CDR3 DNA: TGCAGTGCTAGAGATTTAGTAAGCGGCGCGGCGCGGGCGTCGTTATTATATCAAGAGACCCAGTACTTC; D gene: -; V gene: TRBV20-1; J gene: TRBJ2-5; clone size: -
CDR3 protein: CASRTYSGPDEQYF; CDR3 DNA: TGTGCCAGCAGGACCTATTCGGGCCCTGACGAGCAGTACTTC; D gene: -; V gene: TRBV2; J gene: TRBJ2-7; clone size: -
CDR3 protein: CASSSTPGQAYGYTF; CDR3 DNA: TGCGCCAGCAGCTCCACACCGGGACAGGCATATGGCTACACCTTC; D gene: TRBD1; V gene: TRBV4-1; J gene: TRBJ1-2; clone size: many
CDR3 protein: CASKDRGSYEQYF; CDR3 DNA: TGTGCCAGCAAAGACCGGGGCTCCTACGAGCAGTACTTC; D gene: -; V gene: TRBV2; J gene: TRBJ2-7; clone size: -
CDR3 protein: CASSEGGQPQFF; CDR3 DNA: TGTGCCAGCAGTGAGGGAGGGCAGCCCCAGTTCTTC; D gene: TRBD2; V gene: TRBV25-1; J gene: TRBJ2-1; clone size: -
CDR3 protein: CASSFLQGARPDTQYF; CDR3 DNA: TGTGCCAGCAGCTTCTTACAGGGGGCGCGCCCAGATACGCAGTATTTT; D gene: TRBD1; V gene: TRBV7-9; J gene: TRBJ2-3; clone size: few
CDR3 protein: CATSPVGNTIYF; CDR3 DNA: TGTGCCACCAGCCCAGTTGGAAACACCATATATTTT; D gene: -; V gene: TRBV15; J gene: TRBJ1-3; clone size: few
CDR3 protein: CSADAGQIYYEQYF; CDR3 DNA: TGCAGTGCGGACGCCGGACAGATATACTACGAGCAGTACTTC; D gene: -; V gene: TRBV20-1; J gene: TRBJ2-7; clone size: -
CDR3 protein: CASSLEIDGTEAFF; CDR3 DNA: TGTGCCAGCAGCCTTGAAATCGACGGCACTGAAGCTTTCTTT; D gene: -; V gene: TRBV4-2; J gene: TRBJ1-1; clone size: -
CDR3 protein: CASSPQGRGAQYF; CDR3 DNA: TGTGCCAGCAGCCCCCAAGGCAGGGGCGCGCAGTACTTC; D gene: -; V gene: TRBV11-2; J gene: TRBJ2-7; clone size: few
CDR3 protein: CAISENAANYGYTF; CDR3 DNA: TGTGCCATCAGTGAGAACGCTGCTAACTATGGCTACACCTTC; D gene: -; V gene: TRBV10-3; J gene: TRBJ1-2; clone size: few
CDR3 protein: CASSLTPGGNEQFF; CDR3 DNA: TGTGCCAGCAGTTTGACCCCCGGAGGGAATGAGCAGTTCTTC; D gene: -; V gene: TRBV12-3/TRBV12-4; J gene: TRBJ2-1; clone size: few
CDR3 protein: CASSSRTGGSTDTQYF; CDR3 DNA: TGTGCCAGCAGCTCCAGAACCGGGGGTAGCACAGATACGCAGTATTTT; D gene: -; V gene: TRBV7-9; J gene: TRBJ2-3; clone size: few
CDR3 protein: CATSDRAGGYNEQFF; CDR3 DNA: TGTGCCACCAGTGATAGGGCCGGCGGATACAATGAGCAGTTCTTC; D gene: -; V gene: TRBV24-1; J gene: TRBJ2-1; clone size: -
CDR3 protein: CASSYSNAGTYNEQFF; CDR3 DNA: TGTGCCAGCAGTTACTCGAATGCGGGGACCTACAATGAGCAGTTCTTC; D gene: -; V gene: TRBV6-2/TRBV6-3; J gene: TRBJ2-1; clone size: -
CDR3 protein: CASSYTTDHEQYF; CDR3 DNA: TGTGCCAGCAGCTACACTACCGACCACGAGCAGTACTTC; D gene: -; V gene: TRBV7-6; J gene: TRBJ2-7; clone size: -
CDR3 protein: CASSLGTNLGTDTQYF; CDR3 DNA: TGTGCCAGCAGCTTAGGGACCAACTTAGGCACAGATACGCAGTATTTT; D gene: -; V gene: TRBV7-2; J gene: TRBJ2-3; clone size: -
CDR3 protein: CATSRDRNYNSPLHF; CDR3 DNA: TGTGCCACCAGCAGAGACAGGAACTATAATTCACCCCTCCACTTT; D gene: -; V gene: TRBV15; J gene: TRBJ1-6; clone size: many
CDR3 protein: CASSPDREVEKLFF; CDR3 DNA: TGTGCCAGCTCACCAGACCGGGAGGTTGAAAAACTGTTTTTT; D gene: -; V gene: TRBV18; J gene: TRBJ1-4; clone size: -
CDR3 protein: CASSIQGRDNEQFF; CDR3 DNA: TGTGCCAGTAGTATACAGGGTAGGGACAATGAGCAGTTCTTC; D gene: -; V gene: TRBV19; J gene: TRBJ2-1; clone size: few
CDR3 protein: CASSLGTGQSPRYF; CDR3 DNA: TGTGCCAGCAGCCTAGGGACAGGGCAGTCCCCGAGGTACTTC; D gene: TRBD1; V gene: TRBV12-3/TRBV12-4; J gene: TRBJ2-7; clone size: few
CDR3 protein: CASSLTGGGNNEQFF; CDR3 DNA: TGTGCCAGCAGCCTGACAGGGGGCGGGAACAATGAGCAGTTCTTC; D gene: TRBD1; V gene: TRBV7-9; J gene: TRBJ2-1; clone size: few
CDR3 protein: CASNPSGAAYNEQFF; CDR3 DNA: TGTGCCAGCAACCCGAGCGGGGCAGCCTACAATGAGCAGTTCTTC; D gene: TRBD2; V gene: TRBV3-1; J gene: TRBJ2-1; clone size: few
CDR3 protein: CASSQSGTGELFF; CDR3 DNA: TGTGCCAGCAGTCAAAGCGGGACCGGGGAGCTGTTTTTT; D gene: -; V gene: TRBV6-2/TRBV6-3; J gene: TRBJ2-2; clone size: -
CDR3 protein: CASSPDTRSYEQYF; CDR3 DNA: TGTGCCAGCAGCCCGGACACGAGGAGCTACGAGCAGTACTTC; D gene: -; V gene: TRBV7-2; J gene: TRBJ2-7; clone size: -
CDR3 protein: CASSLGTSGRMTLYNEQFF; CDR3 DNA: TGCGCCAGCAGCCTCGGGACTAGCGGGCGGATGACGCTTTACAATGAGCAGTTCTTC; D gene: TRBD2; V gene: TRBV4-3; J gene: TRBJ2-1; clone size: -